The 3 T cell receptor beta chains below all came from one sample that was sequenced in a study of T-cell reconstitution after alpha-beta-depleted transplantation in children. Preparation of the TCRbeta library was carried out with unique molecular identifiers. TCRdb itself ran the PCR reads through MiXCR, one entry per CDR3 protein. This sample has roughly 590,000 distinct CDR3 sequences, with 16% found just once. Sequencing was performed on PBMCs from the stem cell graft donor, taken from the stem cell graft. The receptors here all came from a human donor who donated a stem cell graft to a child with acute myeloid leukemia.

This clonotype has more than one count but fewer than ten. This rearrangement joins TRBV5-4 to TRBJ2-7, with D tentatively TRBD1 or TRBD2 (5 bases each). In germline, CDR1 is SGHNT, CDR2 YYREEE (reference sequence). V lost 1 base and J 6 bases, leaving 14 bases between the germline ends. The CDR3 length is 14 residues. The CDR3 DNA follows: TGTGCCAGCAGCTTGCCGAGCTATGGGGGCGAGCAGTACTTC. The encoded protein is CASSLPSYGGEQYF.

This clonotype was seen a few times. V and J are TRBV12-3 or TRBV12-4 and TRBJ1-2; the match to TRBD1 covers 9 bases. This CDR3 contains 13 residues. V gave up 4 bases and J gave up 6 bases; unmatched junction bases: 3. CDR3 nucleotide sequence: TGTGCCAGCAGTTGGACAGGGGCCAATGGCTACACCTTC. Its translation: CASSWTGANGYTF.

The gene calls are TRBV27 and TRBJ2-7, with 8 bases fitting TRBD1. J gave up 4 bases and V 5 bases, and 4 bases lay outside the gene matches. Germline loops: CDR1 MNHEY, CDR2 SMNVEV (reference sequence). The CDR3 extends over 13 amino acids. The CDR3 reads CASSGQGFYEQYF. In nucleotides, the CDR3 is TGTGCCAGCAGTGGACAGGGCTTTTACGAGCAGTACTTC.